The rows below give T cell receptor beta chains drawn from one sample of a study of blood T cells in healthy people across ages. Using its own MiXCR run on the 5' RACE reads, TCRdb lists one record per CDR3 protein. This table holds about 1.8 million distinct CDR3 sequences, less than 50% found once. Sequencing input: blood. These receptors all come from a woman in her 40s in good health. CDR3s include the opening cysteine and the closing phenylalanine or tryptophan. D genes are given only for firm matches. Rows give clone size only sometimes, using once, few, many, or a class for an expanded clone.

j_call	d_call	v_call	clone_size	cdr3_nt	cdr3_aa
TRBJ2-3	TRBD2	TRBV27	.	TGTGCCAGCAGCCCCTGGGGACAGACTAGCGGGGAATATAGCACAGATACGCAGTATTTT	CASSPWGQTSGEYSTDTQYF
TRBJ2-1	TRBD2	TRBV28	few	TGTGCCAGCTTGACTAGCGGGACCTACAATGAGCAGTTCTTC	CASLTSGTYNEQFF
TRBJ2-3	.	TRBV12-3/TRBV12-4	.	TGTGCCAGCAGTCCAAGGGGGGGCCCAGATACGCAGTATTTT	CASSPRGGPDTQYF
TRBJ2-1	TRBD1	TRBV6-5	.	TGTGCCAGCAGTTACACCCGACAGGGTGCCTACAATGAGCAGTTCTTC	CASSYTRQGAYNEQFF
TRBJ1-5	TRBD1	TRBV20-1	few	TGCAGTGCTGAGGACAGGGTACATCAGCCCCAGCATTTT	CSAEDRVHQPQHF
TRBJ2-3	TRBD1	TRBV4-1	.	TGCGCCAGCAGCCAAGACGACAGGGGGTTAGATACGCAGTATTTT	CASSQDDRGLDTQYF
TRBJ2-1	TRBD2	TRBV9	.	TGTGCCAGCAGCGTAGCAAGAAAGGCGGGGGAGTCCTACAATGAGCAGTTCTTC	CASSVARKAGESYNEQFF
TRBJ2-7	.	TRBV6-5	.	TGTGCCAGCAGTTATAGGCTACGTGGTCAGGACCTATACGAGCAGTACTTC	CASSYRLRGQDLYEQYF
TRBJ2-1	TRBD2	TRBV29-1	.	TGCAGCGTCCCTAGCGGGGGGAAAGGTACCTACAATGAGCAGTTCTTC	CSVPSGGKGTYNEQFF
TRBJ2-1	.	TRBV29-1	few	TGCAGCGTTGAAAAACTACCTAACAATGAGCAGTTCTTC	CSVEKLPNNEQFF
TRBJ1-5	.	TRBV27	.	TGTGCCAGCAGTTTTGGTGGCATGGATCAGCCCCAGCATTTT	CASSFGGMDQPQHF
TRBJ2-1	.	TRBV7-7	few	TGTGCTAGCAGCTCCTCATTTGGTGAGCAGTTCTTC	CASSSSFGEQFF
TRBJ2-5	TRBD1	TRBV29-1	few	TGCAGCGCTACCGGACAGGGATTAAAGACCCAGTACTTC	CSATGQGLKTQYF
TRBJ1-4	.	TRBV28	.	TGTGCCAGCACTCAAGGGTCAAGTACTGAAAAACTGTTTTTT	CASTQGSSTEKLFF
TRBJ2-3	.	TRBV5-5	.	TGTGCCAGCAGCCCCGCGATAGAGTCTTCCGGTGAAGATACGCAGTATTTT	CASSPAIESSGEDTQYF
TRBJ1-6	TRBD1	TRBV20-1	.	TGCAGTGCTAGAGGGGAGACAGGGGCCTATAATTCACCCCTCCACTTT	CSARGETGAYNSPLHF
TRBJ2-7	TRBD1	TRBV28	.	TGTGCCGGCAGTTTACGCGGGACAGGGAGATCCTACGAGCAGTACTTC	CAGSLRGTGRSYEQYF
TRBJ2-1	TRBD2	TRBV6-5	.	TGTGCCAGCAGTAAACTAGCGGGGGGGCCCTACAATGAGCAGTTCTTC	CASSKLAGGPYNEQFF
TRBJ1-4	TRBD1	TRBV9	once	TGTGCCAGCAGCGCCTCGGACAGGGTCGAAAAACTGTTTTTT	CASSASDRVEKLFF
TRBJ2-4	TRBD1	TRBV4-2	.	TGTGCCAGCAGCCAGGGACAGGGGCGTTGGGAGGGGGCCAAAAACATTCAGTACTTC	CASSQGQGRWEGAKNIQYF
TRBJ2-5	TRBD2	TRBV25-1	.	TGTGCCAGCAGTAAATCAGCGGGGGAAGAGACCCAGTACTTC	CASSKSAGEETQYF
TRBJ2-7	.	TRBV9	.	TGTGCCAGCAGCGTAGGGTGGTCTCTGGACAATGAGCAGTACTTC	CASSVGWSLDNEQYF
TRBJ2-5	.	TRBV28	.	TGTGCCAGCAATATAGCGAGGGGAGCAGAGACCCAGTACTTC	CASNIARGAETQYF
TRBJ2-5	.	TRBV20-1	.	TGCAGTGCTAGAGGGAGATCTCGAGCGGGAGAGACCCAGTACTTC	CSARGRSRAGETQYF
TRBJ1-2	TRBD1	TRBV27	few	TGTGCCAGCAGTTCCTACAGGGGGCCCTCGGATCCCTATGGCTACACCTTC	CASSSYRGPSDPYGYTF
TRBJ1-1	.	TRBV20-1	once	TGCAGTGCTAGAACCCAGGGGTATACTGAAGCTTTCTTT	CSARTQGYTEAFF
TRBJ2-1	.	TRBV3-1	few	TGTGCCAGCAGCCCTTACTTAGCCAATGAGCAGTTCTTC	CASSPYLANEQFF
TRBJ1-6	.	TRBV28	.	TGTGCCAGCATGCGGAATTCACCCCTCCACTTT	CASMRNSPLHF
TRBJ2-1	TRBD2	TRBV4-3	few	TGCGCCAGCAGCCAACATCCGGGACTAGCGGGGGGGACGGCGTACAATGAGCAGTTCTTC	CASSQHPGLAGGTAYNEQFF
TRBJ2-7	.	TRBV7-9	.	TGTGCCAGCAGCTTGGAGGGGATCTCCTACGAGCAGTACTTC	CASSLEGISYEQYF
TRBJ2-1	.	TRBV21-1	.	TGTGCCGGCCTAGCGGGGATGTCCTACAATGAGCAGTTCTTC	CAGLAGMSYNEQFF
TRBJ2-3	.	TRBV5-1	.	TGCGCCAGCAGCTTTGGGCATCCCACAGATACGCAGTATTTT	CASSFGHPTDTQYF
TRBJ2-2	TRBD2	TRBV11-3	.	TGTGCCAGCAGCTGGACTAGCGGGGTCACCGGGGAGCTGTTTTTT	CASSWTSGVTGELFF
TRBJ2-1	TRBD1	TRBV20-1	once	TGCAGTGCTAGTAGGCCCACAGGGGGATACAATGAGCAGTTCTTC	CSASRPTGGYNEQFF
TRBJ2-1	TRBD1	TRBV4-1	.	TGCGCCAGCAGCCAAGAAAAAGGGGGCGAATCTAATGAGCAGTTCTTC	CASSQEKGGESNEQFF
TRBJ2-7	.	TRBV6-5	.	TGTGCCAGCAGTTTTCTCCCCGGGGTAGGGGACTACGAGCAGTACTTC	CASSFLPGVGDYEQYF
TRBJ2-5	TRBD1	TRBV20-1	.	TGCAGTGCTACCGGACAGGGGCTCAAGACAATACAGTACTTC	CSATGQGLKTIQYF
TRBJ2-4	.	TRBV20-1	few	TGCAGTGCTAGTGTTCCCCCACCAGCCAAAAACATTCAGTACTTC	CSASVPPPAKNIQYF
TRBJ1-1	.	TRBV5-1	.	TGCGCCAGCAGCACCTCCAGGGGTAACACTGAAGCTTTCTTT	CASSTSRGNTEAFF
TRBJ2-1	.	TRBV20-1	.	TGCAGTGCTAGAGTGGGTAGCCGTCTCTATGAGCAGTTCTTC	CSARVGSRLYEQFF
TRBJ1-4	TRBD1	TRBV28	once	TGTGCCAGCAGTGGAGATCCGGGACAGGCTCGTGAAAAACTGTTTTTT	CASSGDPGQAREKLFF
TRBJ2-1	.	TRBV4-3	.	TGCGCCAGCAGCCAAGGGGCTGTTGGCAATGAGCAGTTCTTC	CASSQGAVGNEQFF
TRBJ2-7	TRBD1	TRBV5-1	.	TGCGCCAGCAGGTCACCGGGACAGGGGTACTACGAGCAGTACTTC	CASRSPGQGYYEQYF
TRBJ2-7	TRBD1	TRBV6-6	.	TGTGCCAGCAGTCCTCGACAGGGATATTCCTACGAGCAGTACTTC	CASSPRQGYSYEQYF
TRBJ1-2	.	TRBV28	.	TGTGCCAGCAGTACCATGACGTTAGCTAACTATGGCTACACCTTC	CASSTMTLANYGYTF
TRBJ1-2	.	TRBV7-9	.	TGTGCCAGCAGCGACCCGAATACCCGGGCTAACTATGGCTGCACCTTC	CASSDPNTRANYGCTF
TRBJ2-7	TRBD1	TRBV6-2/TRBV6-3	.	TGTGCCATCAGACAGGGGTCCTTCATCTCCTACGAGCAGTACTTC	CAIRQGSFISYEQYF
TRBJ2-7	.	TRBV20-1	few	TGCAGTGCCGAAAGGGGGGCGCCTTACGAGCAGTACTTC	CSAERGAPYEQYF
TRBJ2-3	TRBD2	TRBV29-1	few	TGCAGCGTTGTGCCGGGACTAGCGGTTCGTACGCAGTATTTT	CSVVPGLAVRTQYF
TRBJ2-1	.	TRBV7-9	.	TGTGCCAGCAGCTTCAGTTTCGGGCAGAGCTCCTACAATGAGCAGTTCTTC	CASSFSFGQSSYNEQFF
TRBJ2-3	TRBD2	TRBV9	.	TGCGCCAGCTCGGGTAGCGGGGGGTCTCGCACAGATACGCAGTATTTT	CASSGSGGSRTDTQYF
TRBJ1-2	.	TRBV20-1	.	TGCAGTGCTAGAGATGGGCTGATTAGGGGCTACACCTTC	CSARDGLIRGYTF